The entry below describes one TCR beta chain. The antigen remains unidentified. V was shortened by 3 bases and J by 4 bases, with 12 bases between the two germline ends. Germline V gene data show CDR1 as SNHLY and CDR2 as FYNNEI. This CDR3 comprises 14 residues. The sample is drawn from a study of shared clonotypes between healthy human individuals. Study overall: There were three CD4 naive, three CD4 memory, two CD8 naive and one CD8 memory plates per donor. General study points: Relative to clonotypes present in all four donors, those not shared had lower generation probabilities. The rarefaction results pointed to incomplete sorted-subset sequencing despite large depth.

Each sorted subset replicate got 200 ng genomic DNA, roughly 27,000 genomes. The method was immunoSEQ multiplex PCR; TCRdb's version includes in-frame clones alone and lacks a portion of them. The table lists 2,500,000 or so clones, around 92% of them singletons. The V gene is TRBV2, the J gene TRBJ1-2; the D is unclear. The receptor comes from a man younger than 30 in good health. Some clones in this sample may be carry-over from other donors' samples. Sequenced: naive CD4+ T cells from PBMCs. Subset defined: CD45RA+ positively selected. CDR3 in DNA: TGTGCCAGCAGTGACGCGCCACCCGGCTATGGCTACACCTTC. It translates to CASSDAPPGYGYTF.